The present TCR beta chain was sequenced within a study of blood T cell repertoires in COVID-19. Study information: Collection of acute and convalescent COVID-19 samples took place in the United States, Italy and Spain. In each case, the material was cDNA or gDNA derived from T cells, B-cell-depleted T cells, or PBMCs.

Under the authors' procedure: Estimates of nucleated cell counts were drawn from the amplification of reference gene primers. The repertoire was sequenced with immunoSEQ multiplex PCR; TCRdb's copy has only in-frame clones and lacks some. V and J calls and clone size are copied from that table; D and trimming were computed from the DNA. Here the sample spans roughly 4,000 clones, more than 70% being singletons. Germline CDR1 reads SGHTA; CDR2 reads FQGNSA. Trimming removed 8 bases from V and 6 bases from J, with 14 bases in between. The CDR3 is 12 amino acids. This receptor was taken from a woman aged 70-85 years with active COVID-19. The V gene is TRBV7-2, the J gene TRBJ2-7; D possibly corresponds to TRBD2 (6 bases). Input material: peripheral blood. CDR3 protein: CASGDFGSEQYF. CDR3 nucleotide sequence: TGTGCCAGCGGGGACTTTGGGAGCGAGCAGTACTTC.